The T cell receptor beta chain under discussion was sequenced for a study of T cells after yellow fever vaccination. Germline CDR1 SGHKS, CDR2 YYEKEE (reference sequence). Trimming shortened V by 2 bases and J by 5 bases, and 13 bases separated the two germline ends. CDR3 length equals 14 residues. With respect to this clonotype: Its antigen is not known.

The authors made TCR cDNA by 5'RACE template switching, adding a universal primer site and UMIs. TCRdb independently ran MiXCR on the 5' RACE reads; one entry per CDR3 protein. The sample lists around 610,000 distinct CDR3 sequences; less than 15% were seen once. Study results and caveats: Reappearing after the booster were most of the clones from primary vaccination (about 95% CD4, about 88% CD8). Weaker, the secondary response peaked sooner, at day 5 versus 15. Although most clonotypes did not, a small share appeared in both CD4 and CD8 compartments.

The sample in question was PBMCs, obtained on the day of the yellow fever booster vaccination. V and J are TRBV5-5 and TRBJ2-5, with D hard to call. The clonotype comes from a man aged 25 to 40 who received the YFV17D yellow fever vaccine. CDR3 protein: CASSLRAYSETQYF. The CDR3 DNA is TGTGCCAGCAGCTTACGGGCGTATTCGGAGACCCAGTACTTC.